The clone carrying this TCR beta chain was counted ten times or more. No antigen is known for it. This entry is derived from a study of beta chain features in type 1 diabetes. Sampling consisted of one heparinised blood draw per donor, averaging approximately 100 mL. Sorting based on CD45RO/CCR7/CD25/CD127/CD95/CD27 separated CD4+ naive, central memory, regulatory and stem cell-like memory cells. Study-level findings and limits: Among all four CD4+ subsets, Type 1 diabetes patients had TCRB CDR3s that were moderately but significantly shorter. VDJ junctions from patients with type 1 diabetes contained fewer insertions and more deletions. The similarity of naive, central memory and Treg TCRB repertoires appeared greater among patients than among healthy donors.

All of the isolated RNA was reverse transcribed, so expressed TCRB transcripts were sequenced. The repertoire was sequenced with immunoSEQ multiplex PCR; TCRdb's copy has only in-frame clones and lacks some. Among 300,000 to 450,000 clones, 8% to 10% were seen once, and the ten largest hold about 0.6%. Germline V gives CDR1 SGHDT, CDR2 YYEEEE. V lost 4 bases, J lost 7 bases, and 7 bases stayed unmatched. This CDR3 is 13 amino acids long. Source material: central memory CD4+ T cells from blood. This clonotype originated in a man aged 30-40 years with type 1 diabetes. This rearrangement joins TRBV5-6 to TRBJ1-2; 7 nucleotides agree with TRBD1. The CDR3 DNA follows: TGTGCCAGCAGCCAGACAGGGTTGAGTGGCTACACCTTC. Its protein product is CASSQTGLSGYTF.